The clone carrying this T cell receptor (beta chain) came up once. TCRdb keeps only in-frame clones here, not all; method: immunoSEQ multiplex PCR. The sample contains some 310,000 clones, around 86% of which appear only once. The data were obtained in a study of blood T cell repertoires in COVID-19. Germline trimming cut 3 bases from V and 4 bases from J; bases unmatched to any gene: 5. CDR1 and CDR2 (germline): SGHRS, YFSETQ. The CDR3 consists of 15 residues. The gene calls are TRBV5-1 and TRBJ1-3; TRBD1 matches at 9 bases. This TCR derives from a man between 45 and 60 years old with active or convalescent COVID-19. Material: peripheral blood. As DNA, the CDR3 is TGCGCCAGCAGCTCACAGGGGGCACGGGGAAACACCATATATTTT. Protein sequence: CASSSQGARGNTIYF.